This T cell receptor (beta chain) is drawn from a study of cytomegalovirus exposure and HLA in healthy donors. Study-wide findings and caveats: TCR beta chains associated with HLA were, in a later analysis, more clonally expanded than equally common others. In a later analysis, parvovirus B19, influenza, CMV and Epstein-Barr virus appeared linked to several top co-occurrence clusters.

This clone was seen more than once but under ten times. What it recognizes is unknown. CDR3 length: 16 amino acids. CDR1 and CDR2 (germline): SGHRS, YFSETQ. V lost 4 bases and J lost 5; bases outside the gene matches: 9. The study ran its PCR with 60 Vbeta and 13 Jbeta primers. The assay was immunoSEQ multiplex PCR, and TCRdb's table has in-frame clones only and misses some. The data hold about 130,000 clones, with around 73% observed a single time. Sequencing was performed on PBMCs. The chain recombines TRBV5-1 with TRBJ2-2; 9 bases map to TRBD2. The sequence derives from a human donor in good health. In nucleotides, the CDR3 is TGCGCCAGCAGCCAAGCGACTAGCGGTGTAACCGGGGAGCTGTTTTTT. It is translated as CASSQATSGVTGELFF.